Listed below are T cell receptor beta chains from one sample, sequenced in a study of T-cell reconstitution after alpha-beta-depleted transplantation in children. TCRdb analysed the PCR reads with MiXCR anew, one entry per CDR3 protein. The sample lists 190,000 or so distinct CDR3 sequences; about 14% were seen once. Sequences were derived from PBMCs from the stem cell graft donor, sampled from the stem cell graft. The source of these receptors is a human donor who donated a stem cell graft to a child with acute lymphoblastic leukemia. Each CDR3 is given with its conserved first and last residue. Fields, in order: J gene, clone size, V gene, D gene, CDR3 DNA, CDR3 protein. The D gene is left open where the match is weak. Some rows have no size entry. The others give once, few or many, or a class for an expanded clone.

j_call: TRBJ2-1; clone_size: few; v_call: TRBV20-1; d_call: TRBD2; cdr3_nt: TGCAGTGCTAGTATACCGGGACTAGCGGATCACAATGAGCAGTTCTTC; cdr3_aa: CSASIPGLADHNEQFF
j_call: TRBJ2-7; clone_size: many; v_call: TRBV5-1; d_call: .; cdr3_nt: TGCGCCAGCAGCTTGGGGGGATCCGGGAGAAGTTACGAGCAGTACTTC; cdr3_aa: CASSLGGSGRSYEQYF
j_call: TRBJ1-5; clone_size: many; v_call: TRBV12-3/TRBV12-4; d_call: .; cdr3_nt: TGTGCCAGCAGTTTAGGGTCGTTGGAGCCCCAGCATTTT; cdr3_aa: CASSLGSLEPQHF
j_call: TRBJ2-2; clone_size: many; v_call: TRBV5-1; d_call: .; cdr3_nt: TGCGCCAGCAGACCCCGGGGGAGGAACACCGGGGAGCTGTTTTTT; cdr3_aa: CASRPRGRNTGELFF
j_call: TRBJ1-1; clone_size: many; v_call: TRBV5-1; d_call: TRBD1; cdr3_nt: TGCGCCAGCAGCTTGAATACAGGGGGCTTGAACACTGAAGCTTTCTTT; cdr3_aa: CASSLNTGGLNTEAFF
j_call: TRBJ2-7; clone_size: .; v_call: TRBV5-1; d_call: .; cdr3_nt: TGCGCCAGCAGCTTGGGGGCTACACGGGGGAACTACGAGCAGTACTTC; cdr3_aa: CASSLGATRGNYEQYF
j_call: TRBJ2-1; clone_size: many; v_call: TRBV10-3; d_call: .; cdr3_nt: TGTGCCATCAGTGTGGGATCCTACAATGAGCAGTTCTTC; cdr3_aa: CAISVGSYNEQFF
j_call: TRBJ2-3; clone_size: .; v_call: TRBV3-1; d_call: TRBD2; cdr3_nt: TGTGCCACCTCCCGACTGACTAGCGGGAGTGGAGATACGCAGTATTTT; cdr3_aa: CATSRLTSGSGDTQYF
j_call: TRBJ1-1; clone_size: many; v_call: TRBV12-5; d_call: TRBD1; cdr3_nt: TGTGCTAGTGGTTTGGCCCCGGACAGGGCGGTCACTGAAGCTTTCTTT; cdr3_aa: CASGLAPDRAVTEAFF
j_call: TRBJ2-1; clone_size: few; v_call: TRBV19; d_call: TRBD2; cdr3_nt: TGTGCCAGTAGTATAGATCTCCCGGGGAGGGTTGGCGATGAGCAGTTCTTC; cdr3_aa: CASSIDLPGRVGDEQFF
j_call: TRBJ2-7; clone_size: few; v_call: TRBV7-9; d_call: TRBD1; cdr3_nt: TGTGCCAGCAGCGAAGAAAGACAGGGGGCTTACGAGCAGTACTTC; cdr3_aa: CASSEERQGAYEQYF
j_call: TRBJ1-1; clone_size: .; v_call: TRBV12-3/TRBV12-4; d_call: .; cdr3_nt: TGTGCCAGCAGTTTATCGGGGGGGGTCACTGAAGCTTTCTTT; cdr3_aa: CASSLSGGVTEAFF
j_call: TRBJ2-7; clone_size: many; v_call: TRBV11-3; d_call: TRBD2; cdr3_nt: TGTGCCAGCAGCCTCCGAGCGGGGTCCCCCTACGAGCAGTACTTC; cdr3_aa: CASSLRAGSPYEQYF
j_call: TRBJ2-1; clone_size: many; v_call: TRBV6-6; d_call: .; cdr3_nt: TGTGCCAGCAGTTATAGCGGAACTTCCTACAATGAGCAGTTCTTC; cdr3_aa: CASSYSGTSYNEQFF
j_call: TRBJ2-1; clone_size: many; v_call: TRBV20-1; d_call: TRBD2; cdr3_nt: TGCAGTGCTAGAAGGGCTAGCGGGAATGACAGGGCCTACAATGAGCAGTTCTTC; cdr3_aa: CSARRASGNDRAYNEQFF
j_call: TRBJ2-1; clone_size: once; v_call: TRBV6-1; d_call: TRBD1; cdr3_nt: TGTGCCAGCAGCCCCCACGGACAGGCGTCCTACAATGAGCAGTTCTTC; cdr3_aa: CASSPHGQASYNEQFF
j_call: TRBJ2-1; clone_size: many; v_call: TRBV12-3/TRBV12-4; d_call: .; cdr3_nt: TGTGCCAGCAGTTTGGGTGGGAGGCAGAATGAGCAGTTCTTC; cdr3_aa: CASSLGGRQNEQFF
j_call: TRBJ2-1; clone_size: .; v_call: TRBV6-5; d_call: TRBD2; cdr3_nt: TGTGCCAGCAGTTACTGGGGGGGGAGCTCCTACAATGAGCAGTTCTTC; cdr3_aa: CASSYWGGSSYNEQFF
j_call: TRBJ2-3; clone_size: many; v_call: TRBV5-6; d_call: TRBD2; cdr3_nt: TGTGCCAGCAGCTTGGGAGCCCTTAGCGGGAGCAGGACAGATACGCAGTATTTT; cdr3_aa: CASSLGALSGSRTDTQYF
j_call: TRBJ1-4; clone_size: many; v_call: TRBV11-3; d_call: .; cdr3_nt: TGTGCCAGCAGCTTAGGAGATGAAAAACTGTTTTTT; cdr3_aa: CASSLGDEKLFF
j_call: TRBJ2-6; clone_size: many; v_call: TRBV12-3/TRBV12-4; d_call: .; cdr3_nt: TGTGCCAGCAGCCCCTTGGTAGGGGTGAACTCTGGGGCCAACGTCCTGACTTTC; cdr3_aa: CASSPLVGVNSGANVLTF
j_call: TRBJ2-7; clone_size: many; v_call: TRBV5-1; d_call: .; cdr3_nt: TGCGCCAGCAGCCCCGTGGGGGTCCACGAGCAGTACTTC; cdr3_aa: CASSPVGVHEQYF
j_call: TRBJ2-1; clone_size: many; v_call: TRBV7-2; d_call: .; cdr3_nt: TGTGCCAGCAGCTGGGGGAGCTCAACCGCCTACAATGAGCAGTTCTTC; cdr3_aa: CASSWGSSTAYNEQFF
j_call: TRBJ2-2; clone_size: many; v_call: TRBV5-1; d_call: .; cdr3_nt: TGCGCCAGCGACTTACACGGGGAGCTGTTTTTT; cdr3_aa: CASDLHGELFF
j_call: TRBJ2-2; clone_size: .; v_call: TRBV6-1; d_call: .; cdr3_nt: TGTGCCAGTACCTACACACAGGGTTTCACCGGGGAGCTGTTTTTT; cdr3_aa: CASTYTQGFTGELFF
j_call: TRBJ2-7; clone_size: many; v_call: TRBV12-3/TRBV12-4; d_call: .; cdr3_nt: TGTGCCAGCAGTTTGACGATAGTTGCCGAGCAGTACTTC; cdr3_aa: CASSLTIVAEQYF
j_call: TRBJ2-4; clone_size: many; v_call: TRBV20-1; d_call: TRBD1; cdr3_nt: TGCAGTGTGATGACAGGGGAAAACATTCAGTACTTC; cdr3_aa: CSVMTGENIQYF
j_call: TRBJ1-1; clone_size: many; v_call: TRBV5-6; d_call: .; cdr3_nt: TGTGCCAGCAGCTTATTGATGAACACTGAAGCTTTCTTT; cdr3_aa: CASSLLMNTEAFF
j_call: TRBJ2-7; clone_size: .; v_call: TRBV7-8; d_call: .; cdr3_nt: TGTGCCAGCAGCTCCCTGCAGGGCAGGAGATACGAGCAGTACTTC; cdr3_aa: CASSSLQGRRYEQYF
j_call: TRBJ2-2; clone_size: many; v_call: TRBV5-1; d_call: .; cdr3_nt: TGCGCCAGCAGCGACTCCACAGGGATATCAATCGGGGAGCTGTTTTTT; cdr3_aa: CASSDSTGISIGELFF
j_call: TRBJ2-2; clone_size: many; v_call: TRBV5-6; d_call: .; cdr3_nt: .; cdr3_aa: CASSWFISVSGELFF
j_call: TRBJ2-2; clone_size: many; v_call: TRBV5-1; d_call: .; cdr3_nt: TGCGCCAGCAGCTCCGCATCCACCGGGGAGCTGTTTTTT; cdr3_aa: CASSSASTGELFF
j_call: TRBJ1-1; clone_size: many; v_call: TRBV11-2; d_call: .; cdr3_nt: TGTGCCAGCAGCGCCATTATCAGGGGATTTTCTGAAGCTTTCTTT; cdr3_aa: CASSAIIRGFSEAFF
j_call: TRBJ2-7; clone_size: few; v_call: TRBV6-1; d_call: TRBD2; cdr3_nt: TGTGCCAGCAGTGATATAGCGGGAGACACCTACGAGCAGTACTTC; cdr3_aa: CASSDIAGDTYEQYF
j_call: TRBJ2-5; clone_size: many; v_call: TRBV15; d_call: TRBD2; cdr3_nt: TGTGCCACCAGCAGAGATACCTCGACTAGCAGCGAGACCCAGTACTTC; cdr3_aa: CATSRDTSTSSETQYF
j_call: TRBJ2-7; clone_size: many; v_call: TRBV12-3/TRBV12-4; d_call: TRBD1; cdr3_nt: TGTGCCAGCAGTCGGCCAGAAGGGACAGGGGTAGACGAGCAGTACTTC; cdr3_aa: CASSRPEGTGVDEQYF
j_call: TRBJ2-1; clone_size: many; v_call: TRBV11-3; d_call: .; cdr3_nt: TGTGCCAGCAGCGGGAGGATGGACAATGAGCAGTTCTTC; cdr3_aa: CASSGRMDNEQFF
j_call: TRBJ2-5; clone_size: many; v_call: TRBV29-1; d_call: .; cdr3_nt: TGCAGCGTTGGTCTCGGGAAACAAGAGACCCAGTACTTC; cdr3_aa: CSVGLGKQETQYF
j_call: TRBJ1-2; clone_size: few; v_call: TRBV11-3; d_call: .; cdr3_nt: TGTGCCAGCAGCGCCGGACTCCTCGACTATGGCTACACCTTC; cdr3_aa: CASSAGLLDYGYTF
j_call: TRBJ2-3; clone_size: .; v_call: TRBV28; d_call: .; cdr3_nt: TGTGCCAGCAGTTTGCCTTTACGTAGCACAGATACGCAGTATTTT; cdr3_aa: CASSLPLRSTDTQYF
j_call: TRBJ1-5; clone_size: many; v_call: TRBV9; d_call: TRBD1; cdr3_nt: TGTGCCAGTGGGCAGGGGGCTACTAGCAATCAGCCCCAGCATTTT; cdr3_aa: CASGQGATSNQPQHF
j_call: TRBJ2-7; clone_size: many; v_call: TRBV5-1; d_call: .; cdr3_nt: TGCGCCAGCAGCTTCACAGGGAGATCAGCCTACGAGCAGTACTTC; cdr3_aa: CASSFTGRSAYEQYF
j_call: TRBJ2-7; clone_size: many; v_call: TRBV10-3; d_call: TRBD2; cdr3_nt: TGTGCCATCAGTATAGGTGGGAGGGAGGAGGAGCAGTACTTC; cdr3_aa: CAISIGGREEEQYF
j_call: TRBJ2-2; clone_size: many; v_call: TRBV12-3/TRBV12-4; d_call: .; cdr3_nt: TGTGCCAGCAGTTTAGCGTCGGAGGATTTCCCCGGGGAGCTGTTTTTT; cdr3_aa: CASSLASEDFPGELFF
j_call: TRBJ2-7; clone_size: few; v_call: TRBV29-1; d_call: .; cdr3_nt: TGCAGCGTTAAACAGGGAAGCAATTTCTACGAGCAGTACTTC; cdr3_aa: CSVKQGSNFYEQYF
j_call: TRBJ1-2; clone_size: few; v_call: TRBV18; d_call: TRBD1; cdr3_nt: TGTGCCAGCTCACGGTCCGGGACAGGGCGCGATGGCTACACCTTC; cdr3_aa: CASSRSGTGRDGYTF
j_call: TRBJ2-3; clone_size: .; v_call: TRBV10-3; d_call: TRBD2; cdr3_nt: TGTGCCATCAGGAGCGGGAGGGAGGAAGATACGCAGTATTTT; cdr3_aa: CAIRSGREEDTQYF
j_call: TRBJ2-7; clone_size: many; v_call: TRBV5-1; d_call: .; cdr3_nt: TGCGCCAGCAGCTTCGCCGGATCCGAGCAGTACTTC; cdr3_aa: CASSFAGSEQYF
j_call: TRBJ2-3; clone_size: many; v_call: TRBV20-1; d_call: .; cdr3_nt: TGCAGTGCTATGGACAGCACAGATACGCAGTATTTT; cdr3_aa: CSAMDSTDTQYF
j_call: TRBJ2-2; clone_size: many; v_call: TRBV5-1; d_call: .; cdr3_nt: TGCGCCAGCAGCTGGTCAACAAGCGACACCGGGGAGCTGTTTTTT; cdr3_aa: CASSWSTSDTGELFF
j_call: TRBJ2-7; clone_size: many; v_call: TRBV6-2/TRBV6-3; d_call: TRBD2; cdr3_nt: TGTGCCAGCAGTTACTCTCTAGCGGGAGCGACAATCGACGAGCAGTACTTC; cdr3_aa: CASSYSLAGATIDEQYF
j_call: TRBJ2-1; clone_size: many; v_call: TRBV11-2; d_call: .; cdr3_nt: TGTGCCAGCAGCCCCCGCCCAGGGGCGAGCTCCTACAATGAGCAGTTCTTC; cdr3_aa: CASSPRPGASSYNEQFF
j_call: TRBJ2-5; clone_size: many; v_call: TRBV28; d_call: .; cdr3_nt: TGTGCCAGCAGTTTCGCAACAAGAAGGGGAGAGACCCAGTACTTC; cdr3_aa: CASSFATRRGETQYF